These 13 T cell receptor beta chains originate from one sample sequenced in a study of CD8 T cells in Susac syndrome. Random hexamers were used to reverse transcribe roughly 0.5 to 1 ug of RNA. TCRdb passed the immunoSEQ multiplex PCR reads through MiXCR, listing each CDR3 protein once. The sample yields about 120,000 distinct CDR3 sequences, around 94% seen once. The material sequenced was CD8+ T cells from PBMCs. The receptors were gathered from a human donor with Susac syndrome.

The genes are TRBV3-1 and TRBJ1-2; weak D call: TRBD1 (6 bases). V was clipped by 3 bases and J by 4 bases, with 12 bases between them. This CDR3 region has 14 residues. Germline lookup yields CDR1 LGHDT and CDR2 YNNKEL (reference sequence). The CDR3: CASSQTRQAYGYTF. DNA of the CDR3: TGTGCCAGCAGCCAGACGAGACAGGCCTATGGCTACACCTTC.

This chain links TRBV20-1 with TRBJ2-1; 8 bases are shared with TRBD2. The length of the CDR3 is 14 residues. The germline gives CDR1 DFQATT, CDR2 SNEGSKA (reference sequence). J gave up 6 bases and V 3 bases, and 7 bases lay outside the gene matches. The CDR3 bases are TGCAGTGCTAGTGAGGACGGGGGGGTCAATGAGCAGTTCTTC. It encodes CSASEDGGVNEQFF.

The V gene is TRBV29-1, the J gene TRBJ2-5, with 14 bases that match TRBD2. Per the germline V gene, CDR1 is SQVTM and CDR2 is ANQGSEA. V trimming: 6 bases; J trimming: 5 bases; junction bases outside the gene matches: 8. There are 15 residues in the CDR3. DNA of the CDR3: TGCAGCGTAGATGGACTAGCGGGGGGCCGGGAGACCCAGTACTTC. Protein: CSVDGLAGGRETQYF. Full variable domain (rest looked up from reference TRBV29-1 and TRBJ2-5): SAVISQKPSRDICQRGTSLTIQCQVDSQVTMMFWYRQQPGQSLTLIATANQGSEATYESGFVIDKFPISRPNLTFSTLTVSNMSPEDSSIYLCSVDGLAGGRETQYFGPGTRLLVL.

This rearrangement joins TRBV15 to TRBJ2-7, with unresolved D. Trimming cost V 4 bases and J 7 bases, with 20 bases left between them. Germline V gene sequence: CDR1 LNHNV, CDR2 YYDKDF (reference sequence). There are 15 residues in the CDR3. The CDR3 DNA is TGTGCCACCAGCACACCACGGGCGCCGGTCGAAGAGCAGTACTTC. Encoded protein: CATSTPRAPVEEQYF.

The chain recombines TRBV29-1 with TRBJ2-6; 10 bases align to TRBD1. This CDR3 spans 16 amino acids. With V trimmed by 5 bases and J by 1 base, 5 bases remained unmatched. In germline, CDR1 is SQVTM, CDR2 ANQGSEA. CDR3 DNA: TGCAGCGTTCGTGACAGGGGGCTGTCTGGGGCCAACGTCCTGACTTTC. Its protein is CSVRDRGLSGANVLTF.

The chain employs TRBV2 and TRBJ2-7; D is undetermined. CDR3 length: 12 amino acids. Germline V gives CDR1 SNHLY, CDR2 FYNNEI. With 3 bases removed from V and 5 bases from J, the gap between germline ends came to 8 bases. Here the CDR3 DNA reads TGTGCCAGCAGTGACTGGTCCGACGAGCAGTACTTC. Its protein is CASSDWSDEQYF.

The chain combines TRBV20-1 with TRBJ2-3; D is possibly TRBD2 (5 bases). Trimming left V 3 bases short and J 2 bases short, with 12 bases between. The CDR3 has 14 residues. Germline values: CDR1 DFQATT, CDR2 SNEGSKA (reference sequence). The CDR3 region has the DNA TGCAGTGCTAGCCCATGGGAGACCACAGATACGCAGTATTTT. It translates to CSASPWETTDTQYF.

The chain couples TRBV12-3 or TRBV12-4 to TRBJ1-5; no clear D. The germline V and J ends were trimmed by 3 bases and 0 bases, with 3 bases remaining between them. The CDR3 totals 13 residues. In nucleotides, the CDR3 is TGTGCCAGCAGTTTCAGTAGCAATCAGCCCCAGCATTTT. Encoded protein: CASSFSSNQPQHF.

The chain couples TRBV29-1 to TRBJ1-2; D call uncertain. Germline-derived CDR1 and CDR2 are SQVTM and ANQGSEA. The V end was cut by 7 bases, the J end by 6 bases, with 12 bases between. CDR3 length: 11 residues. The chain's CDR3 is CSASAEDGYTF. CDR3 DNA: TGCAGCGCCTCGGCGGAGGATGGCTACACCTTC.

The chain is built from TRBV12-3 or TRBV12-4 and TRBJ2-7; 10 bases are a match to TRBD2. CDR3 size: 14 residues. With 3 bases clipped from V and 6 bases from J, the junction kept 5 bases outside the gene matches. The CDR3 nucleotides are TGTGCCAGCAGTTTGAGCGGGGGGGCGATCGAGCAGTACTTC. Translating it yields CASSLSGGAIEQYF.

The chain has TRBV7-6 and TRBJ2-7; no clear D gene. V lost 1 base and J 5 bases, leaving 9 bases between the germline ends. CDR1 and CDR2 from the germline V gene are SGHVS and FNYEAQ. CDR3 length: 13 amino acids. The CDR3 is CASSLVVGDEQYF. Written as DNA, the CDR3 is TGTGCCAGCAGCTTAGTAGTTGGCGACGAGCAGTACTTC.

The chain is built from TRBV4-2 and TRBJ1-2; tentative D call: TRBD1 (6 bases). V was trimmed by 1 base and J by 3 bases, leaving 15 bases between them. The CDR3 loop spans 16 amino acids. Germline lookup yields CDR1 LGHNA and CDR2 YNFKEQ. CDR3 amino acids: CASSQVEGGRDYGYTF. CDR3 coding DNA: TGTGCCAGCAGCCAAGTAGAGGGGGGTCGAGACTATGGCTACACCTTC.

The chain links TRBV5-1 to TRBJ1-1, with D unresolved. V was clipped by 1 base and J by 1 base, with 17 bases between them. CDR3 length: 17 residues. From germline, CDR1 is SGHRS and CDR2 YFSETQ. CDR3 protein: CASSLTFIRAENTEAFF. Written as DNA, the CDR3 is TGCGCCAGCAGCTTGACTTTCATCCGGGCAGAGAACACTGAAGCTTTCTTT. Together with reference TRBV5-1 and TRBJ1-1, the CDR3 gives the full variable domain: KAGVTQTPRYLIKTRGQQVTLSCSPISGHRSVSWYQQTPGQGLQFLFEYFSETQRNKGNFPGRFSGRQFSNSRSEMNVSTLELGDSALYLCASSLTFIRAENTEAFFGQGTRLTVV.